This T cell receptor beta chain is from a study of control samples from healthy donors and cancer patients. Generated by immunoSEQ multiplex PCR, the TCRdb table keeps only in-frame clones and is missing some. The repertoire holds just over 15,000 clones, with about nine tenths as singletons. CDR1 and CDR2 (germline): SGHRS, YFSETQ. CDR3 size: 13 residues. V was cut by 5 bases and J by 3 bases, with 11 bases left in between. J is TRBJ2-5 and V is TRBV5-1; D ambiguous. Source material: PBMCs. The TCR sequence derives from a woman between 65 and 79 years old with colorectal cancer. The CDR3 DNA follows: TGCGCCAGCAGTCCTAGGGTTGAAGAGACCCAGTACTTC. Translation: CASSPRVEETQYF.